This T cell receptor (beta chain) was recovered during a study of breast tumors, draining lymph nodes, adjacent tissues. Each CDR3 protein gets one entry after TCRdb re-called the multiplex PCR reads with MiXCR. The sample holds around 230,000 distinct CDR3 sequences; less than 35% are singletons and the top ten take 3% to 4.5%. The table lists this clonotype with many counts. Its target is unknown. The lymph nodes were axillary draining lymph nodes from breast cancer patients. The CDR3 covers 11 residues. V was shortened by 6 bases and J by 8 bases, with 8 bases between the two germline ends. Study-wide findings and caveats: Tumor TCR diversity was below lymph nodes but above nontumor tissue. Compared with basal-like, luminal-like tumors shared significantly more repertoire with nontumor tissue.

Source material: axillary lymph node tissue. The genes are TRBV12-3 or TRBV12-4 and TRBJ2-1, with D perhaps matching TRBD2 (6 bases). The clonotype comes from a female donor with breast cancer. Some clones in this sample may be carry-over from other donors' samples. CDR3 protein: CASRLADEQFF. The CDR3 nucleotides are TGTGCCAGCAGACTAGCCGATGAGCAGTTCTTC.